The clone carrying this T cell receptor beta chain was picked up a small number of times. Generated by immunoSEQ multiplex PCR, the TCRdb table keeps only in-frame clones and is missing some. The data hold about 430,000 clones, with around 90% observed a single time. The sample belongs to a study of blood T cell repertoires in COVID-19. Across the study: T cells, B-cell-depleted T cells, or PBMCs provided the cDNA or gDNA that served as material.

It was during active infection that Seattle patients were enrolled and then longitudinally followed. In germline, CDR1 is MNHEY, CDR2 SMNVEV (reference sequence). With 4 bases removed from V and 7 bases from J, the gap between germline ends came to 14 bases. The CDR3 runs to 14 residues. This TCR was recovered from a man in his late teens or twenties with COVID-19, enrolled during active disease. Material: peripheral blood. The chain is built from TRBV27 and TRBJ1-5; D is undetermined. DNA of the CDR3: TGTGCCAGCAGTTCACTCGGGTTGGCGCAGCCCCAGCATTTT. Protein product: CASSSLGLAQPQHF.